These T cell receptor beta chains were read from a single sample in a study of blood T cell repertoires in COVID-19. Profiling relied on immunoSEQ multiplex PCR, and the TCRdb table lists in-frame clones only, not all of them. The table has fewer than 250,000 clones, roughly 82% seen once. Sample: peripheral blood. The receptors derive from a woman between 55 and 75 years old with COVID-19, enrolled during active disease. The CDR3 runs from the conserved cysteine through the conserved F or W. The D gene is left open where the match is weak. The size entry is marked missing in some rows and otherwise reads once, few, many or a size class.

CDR3: CASSIGGTVFSNQPQHF; DNA: TGTGCCAGTAGTATAGGGGGGACAGTTTTTAGCAATCAGCCCCAGCATTTT; D: TRBD1; size: .; J: TRBJ1-5; length: 17; V: TRBV19
CDR3: CASSHGQFIGELFF; DNA: TGCGCCAGCAGCCACGGACAGTTCATCGGGGAGCTGTTTTTT; D: .; size: .; J: TRBJ2-2; length: 14; V: TRBV4-1
CDR3: CAWSGVWGGGYTF; DNA: TGTGCCTGGAGTGGAGTGTGGGGAGGTGGCTACACCTTC; D: .; size: .; J: TRBJ1-2; length: 13; V: TRBV30
CDR3: CASSQERGRIQPQHF; DNA: TGTGCCAGCAGCCAAGAAAGGGGGCGCATTCAGCCCCAGCATTTT; D: TRBD1; size: few; J: TRBJ1-5; length: 15; V: TRBV4-2
CDR3: CASSPGLAGSYEQYF; DNA: TGTGCCAGCAGTCCCGGACTAGCGGGCTCCTACGAGCAGTACTTC; D: TRBD2; size: .; J: TRBJ2-7; length: 15; V: TRBV28
CDR3: CASSSTGGGYGYTF; DNA: TGTGCCAGCAGCTCGACAGGGGGCGGCTATGGCTACACCTTC; D: TRBD1; size: .; J: TRBJ1-2; length: 14; V: TRBV7-9
CDR3: CASSLHPGQGGSGANVLTF; DNA: TGTGCCAGCAGCTTACACCCGGGACAGGGAGGCTCTGGGGCCAACGTCCTGACTTTC; D: TRBD1; size: few; J: TRBJ2-6; length: 19; V: TRBV7-3
CDR3: CATSRESARSYEQYF; DNA: TGTGCCACCAGCAGAGAGTCCGCTAGAAGCTACGAGCAGTACTTC; D: .; size: .; J: TRBJ2-7; length: 15; V: TRBV15
CDR3: CASSHRDKSSPLHF; DNA: TGTGCCAGCAGCCACAGGGACAAATCTTCACCCCTCCACTTT; D: .; size: few; J: TRBJ1-6; length: 14; V: TRBV16
CDR3: CASSDSNRGNEQFF; DNA: TGTGCCAGCAGTGACTCGAACAGGGGAAATGAGCAGTTCTTC; D: TRBD1; size: .; J: TRBJ2-1; length: 14; V: TRBV6-4
CDR3: CASSVVGSGGPSYNEQFF; DNA: TGTGCCAGCAGCGTAGTTGGTAGCGGGGGCCCCTCCTACAATGAGCAGTTCTTC; D: TRBD2; size: .; J: TRBJ2-1; length: 18; V: TRBV9
CDR3: CASSAFRSVYEQYF; DNA: TGTGCCAGCTCGGCTTTTCGCAGCGTCTACGAGCAGTACTTC; D: .; size: .; J: TRBJ2-7; length: 14; V: TRBV6-5
CDR3: CASSFYGKGNEQFF; DNA: TGTGCCAGCAGCTTCTACGGGAAAGGCAATGAGCAGTTCTTC; D: .; size: .; J: TRBJ2-1; length: 14; V: TRBV5-8
CDR3: CAIRGTSGISREQYF; DNA: TGTGCCATCAGAGGGACTAGCGGGATTAGCCGCGAGCAGTACTTC; D: TRBD2; size: .; J: TRBJ2-7; length: 15; V: TRBV10-3
CDR3: CASSPGEGGWTEAFF; DNA: TGTGCCAGCAGTCCTGGGGAGGGGGGGTGGACTGAAGCTTTCTTT; D: .; size: .; J: TRBJ1-1; length: 15; V: TRBV6-6
CDR3: CASSQRTGLAGELFF; DNA: TGTGCCAGCAGCCAACGGACAGGGTTGGCCGGGGAGCTGTTTTTT; D: TRBD1; size: .; J: TRBJ2-2; length: 15; V: TRBV3-1/TRBV3-2
CDR3: CASSLNAGPNSPLHF; DNA: TGTGCCAGCAGCTTAAACGCAGGCCCGAATTCACCCCTCCACTTT; D: .; size: few; J: TRBJ1-6; length: 15; V: TRBV7-3